This section outlines one T cell receptor beta chain sequence together with its context. Antigen unknown. Measured with immunoSEQ multiplex PCR; TCRdb has only the in-frame clones, and not every one. The repertoire holds 9,300 or so clones, with roughly 80% as singletons. Trimming stripped 1 base from V and 7 bases from J, with 13 bases between. The germline V gene encodes CDR1 SEHNR and CDR2 FQNEAQ (reference sequence). The CDR3 is made up of 14 amino acids. The time point: 2014-2015 season, 7 days after vaccination. Sorted blood CD4 subsets were sequenced before and after adults received seasonal inactivated influenza vaccine. Subjects lived in the community and lacked influenza vaccine within the prior 6 months. Between about 35 and 110 mL of blood was drawn per time point. This entry belongs to a study of follicular helper T cells after annual influenza vaccination. Whole-study findings and limits: Change in circulating plasmablasts correlated with ICOS+CD38+ cTfh clonality change.

Sequencing was performed on CXCR5+ CD38- circulating T follicular helper cells from blood, taken 7 days after influenza vaccination. Subset of the sample: circulating Tfh, non-naive CD4+CXCR5+PD-1+ (ICOS+CD38+ or ICOS-CD38-). The clonotype comes from an adult who received the influenza vaccine. The genes are TRBV7-9 and TRBJ1-2; D unclear. CDR3 amino acids: CASSLEGVGPGYTF. The DNA of the CDR3 is TGTGCCAGCAGCTTAGAAGGCGTAGGGCCTGGCTACACCTTC.